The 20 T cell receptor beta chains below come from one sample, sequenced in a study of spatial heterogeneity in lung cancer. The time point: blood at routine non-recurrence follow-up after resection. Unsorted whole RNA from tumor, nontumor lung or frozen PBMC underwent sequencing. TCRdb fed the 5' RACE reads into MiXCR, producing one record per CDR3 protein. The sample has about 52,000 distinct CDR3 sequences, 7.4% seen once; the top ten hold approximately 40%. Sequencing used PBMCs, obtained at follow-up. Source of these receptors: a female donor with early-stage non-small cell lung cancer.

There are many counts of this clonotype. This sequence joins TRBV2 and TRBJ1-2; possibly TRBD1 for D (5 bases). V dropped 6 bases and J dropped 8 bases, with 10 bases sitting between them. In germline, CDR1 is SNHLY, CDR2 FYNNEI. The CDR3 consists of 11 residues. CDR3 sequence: CASRPQGGYTF. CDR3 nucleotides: TGTGCCAGCAGGCCTCAGGGAGGCTACACCTTC. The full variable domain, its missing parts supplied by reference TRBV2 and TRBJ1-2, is EPEVTQTPSHQVTQMGQEVILRCVPISNHLYFYWYRQILGQKVEFLVSFYNNEISEKSEIFDDQFSVERPDGSNFTLKIRSTKLEDSAMYFCASRPQGGYTFGSGTRLTVV.

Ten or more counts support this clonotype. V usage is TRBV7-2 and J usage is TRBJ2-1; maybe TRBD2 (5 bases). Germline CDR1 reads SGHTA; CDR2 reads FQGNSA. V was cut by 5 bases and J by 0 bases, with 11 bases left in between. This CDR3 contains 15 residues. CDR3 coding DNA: TGTGCCAGCAGCCCGCGGGTTTACTCCTACAATGAGCAGTTCTTC. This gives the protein CASSPRVYSYNEQFF.

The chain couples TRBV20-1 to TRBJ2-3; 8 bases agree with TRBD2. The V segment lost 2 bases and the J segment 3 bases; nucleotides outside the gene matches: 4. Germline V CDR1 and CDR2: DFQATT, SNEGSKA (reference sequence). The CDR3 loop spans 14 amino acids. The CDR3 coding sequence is TGCAGTGCTAGATCACCGGGGGGGACAGATACGCAGTATTTT. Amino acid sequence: CSARSPGGTDTQYF.

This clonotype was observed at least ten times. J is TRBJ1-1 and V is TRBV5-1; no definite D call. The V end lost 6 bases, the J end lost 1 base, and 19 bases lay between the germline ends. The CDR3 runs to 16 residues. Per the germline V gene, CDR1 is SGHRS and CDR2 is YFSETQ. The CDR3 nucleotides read TGCGCCAGCACCCTGGAGGGAGGGTTCCGGAACACTGAAGCTTTCTTT. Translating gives CASTLEGGFRNTEAFF.

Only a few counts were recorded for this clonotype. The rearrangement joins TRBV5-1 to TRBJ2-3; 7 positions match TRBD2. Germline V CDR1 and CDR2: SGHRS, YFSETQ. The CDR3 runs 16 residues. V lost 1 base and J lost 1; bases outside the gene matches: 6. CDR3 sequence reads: CASSLTLAGRTDTQYF. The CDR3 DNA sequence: TGCGCCAGCAGCTTGACGTTAGCGGGTCGCACAGATACGCAGTATTTT.

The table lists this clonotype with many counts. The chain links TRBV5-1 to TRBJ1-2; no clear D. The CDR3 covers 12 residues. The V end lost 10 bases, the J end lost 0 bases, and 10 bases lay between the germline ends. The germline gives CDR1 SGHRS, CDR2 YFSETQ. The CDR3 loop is CAFRNANYGYTF. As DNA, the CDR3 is TGCGCCTTCAGGAATGCTAACTATGGCTACACCTTC.

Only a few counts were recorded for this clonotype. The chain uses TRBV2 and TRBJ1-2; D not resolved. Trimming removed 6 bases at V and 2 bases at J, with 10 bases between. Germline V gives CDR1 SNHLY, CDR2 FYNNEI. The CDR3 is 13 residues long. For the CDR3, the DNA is TGTGCCAGCAGGGCCTACGAAAACTATGGCTACACCTTC. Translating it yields CASRAYENYGYTF.

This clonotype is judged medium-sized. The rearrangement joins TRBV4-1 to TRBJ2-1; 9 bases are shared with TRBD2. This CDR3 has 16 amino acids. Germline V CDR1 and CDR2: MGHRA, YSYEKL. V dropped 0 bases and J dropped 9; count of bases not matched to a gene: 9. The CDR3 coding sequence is TGCGCCAGCAGCCAAGATTCAGCGGGGGGCCTATCTGAGCAGTTCTTC. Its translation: CASSQDSAGGLSEQFF.

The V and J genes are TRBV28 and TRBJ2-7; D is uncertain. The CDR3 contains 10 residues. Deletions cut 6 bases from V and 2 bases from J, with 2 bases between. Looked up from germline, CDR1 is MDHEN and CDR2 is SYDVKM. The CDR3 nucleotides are TGTGCCAGCAGGACCTACGAGCAGTACTTC. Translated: CASRTYEQYF.

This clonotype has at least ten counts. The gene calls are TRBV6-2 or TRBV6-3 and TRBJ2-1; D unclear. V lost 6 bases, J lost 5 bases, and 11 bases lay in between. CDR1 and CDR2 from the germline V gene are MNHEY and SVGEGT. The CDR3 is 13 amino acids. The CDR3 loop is CASSLLRNNEQFF. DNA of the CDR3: TGTGCCAGCAGCCTTCTTCGCAACAATGAGCAGTTCTTC.

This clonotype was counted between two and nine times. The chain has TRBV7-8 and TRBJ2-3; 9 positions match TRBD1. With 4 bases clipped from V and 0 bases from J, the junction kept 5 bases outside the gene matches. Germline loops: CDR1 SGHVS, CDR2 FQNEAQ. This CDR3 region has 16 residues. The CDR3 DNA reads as TGTGCCAGCAGCTGGGGGACAGGGCCCAGCACAGATACGCAGTATTTT. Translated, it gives CASSWGTGPSTDTQYF.

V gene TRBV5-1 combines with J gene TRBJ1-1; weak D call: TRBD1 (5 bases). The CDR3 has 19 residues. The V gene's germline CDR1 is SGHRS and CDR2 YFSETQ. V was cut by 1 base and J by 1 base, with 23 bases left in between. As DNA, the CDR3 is TGCGCCAGCAGCTTGACCTTACCGGACAACCAGAGGACGAACACTGAAGCTTTCTTT. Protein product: CASSLTLPDNQRTNTEAFF.

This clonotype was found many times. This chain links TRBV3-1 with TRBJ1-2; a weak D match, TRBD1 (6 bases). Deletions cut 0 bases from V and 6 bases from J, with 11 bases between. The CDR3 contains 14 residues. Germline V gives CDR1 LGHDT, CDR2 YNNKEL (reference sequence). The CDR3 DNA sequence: TGTGCCAGCAGCCAAGATGGGGGGGCGCATGGCTACACCTTC. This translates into CASSQDGGAHGYTF.

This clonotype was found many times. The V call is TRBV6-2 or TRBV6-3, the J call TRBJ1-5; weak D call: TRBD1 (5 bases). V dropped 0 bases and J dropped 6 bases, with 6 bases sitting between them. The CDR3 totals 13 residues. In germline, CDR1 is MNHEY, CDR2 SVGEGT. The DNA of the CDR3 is TGTGCCAGCAGTTACTCGAGGGGTCAGCCCCAGCATTTT. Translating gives CASSYSRGQPQHF.

The CDR3 bases are TGTGCCAGTAGTATCGCCGCCGGGACAGACTTCTACGAGCAGTACTTC. Protein: CASSIAAGTDFYEQYF. The chain uses TRBV19 and TRBJ2-7; TRBD1 agrees at 7 bases. With 3 bases clipped from V and 3 bases from J, the junction kept 11 bases outside the gene matches. The germline gives CDR1 LNHDA, CDR2 SQIVND (reference sequence). This CDR3 has 16 residues.

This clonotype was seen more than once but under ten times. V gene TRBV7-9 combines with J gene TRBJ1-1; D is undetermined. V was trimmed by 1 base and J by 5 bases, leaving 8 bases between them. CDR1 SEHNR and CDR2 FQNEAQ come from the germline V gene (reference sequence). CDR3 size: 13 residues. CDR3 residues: CASSLEGWTEAFF. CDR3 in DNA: TGTGCCAGCAGCTTAGAAGGTTGGACTGAAGCTTTCTTT.

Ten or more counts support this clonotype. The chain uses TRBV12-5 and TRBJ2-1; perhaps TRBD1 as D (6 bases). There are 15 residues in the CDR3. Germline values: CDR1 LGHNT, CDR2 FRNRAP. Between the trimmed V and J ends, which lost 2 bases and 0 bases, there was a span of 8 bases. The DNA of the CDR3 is TGTGCTAGTGGTTTGCAGGGGAGCTCCTACAATGAGCAGTTCTTC. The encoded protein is CASGLQGSSYNEQFF. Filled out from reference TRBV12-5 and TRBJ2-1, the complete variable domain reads DARVTQTPRHKVTEMGQEVTMRCQPILGHNTVFWYRQTMMQGLELLAYFRNRAPLDDSGMPKDRFSAEMPDATLATLKIQPSEPRDSAVYFCASGLQGSSYNEQFFGPGTRLTVL.

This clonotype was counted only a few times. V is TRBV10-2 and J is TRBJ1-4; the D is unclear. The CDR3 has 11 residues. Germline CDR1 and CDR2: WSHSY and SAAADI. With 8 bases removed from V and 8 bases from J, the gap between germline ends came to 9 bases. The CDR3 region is CASYVGEKLFF. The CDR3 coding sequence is TGCGCCAGCTACGTCGGGGAAAAACTGTTTTTT.

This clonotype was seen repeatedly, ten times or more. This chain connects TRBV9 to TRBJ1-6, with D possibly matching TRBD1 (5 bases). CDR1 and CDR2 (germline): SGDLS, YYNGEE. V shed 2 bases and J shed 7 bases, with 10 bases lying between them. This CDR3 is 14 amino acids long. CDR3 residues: CASSVSGRNSPLHF. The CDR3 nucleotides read TGTGCCAGCAGCGTTTCGGGACGGAATTCACCCCTCCACTTT.

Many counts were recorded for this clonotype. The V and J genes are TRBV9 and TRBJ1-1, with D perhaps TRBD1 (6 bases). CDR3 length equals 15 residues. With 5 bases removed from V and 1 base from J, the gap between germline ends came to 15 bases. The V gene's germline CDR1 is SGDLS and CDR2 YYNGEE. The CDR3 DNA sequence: TGTGCCAGCAGTCTTACCGGGACACCGAACACTGAAGCTTTCTTT. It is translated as CASSLTGTPNTEAFF.